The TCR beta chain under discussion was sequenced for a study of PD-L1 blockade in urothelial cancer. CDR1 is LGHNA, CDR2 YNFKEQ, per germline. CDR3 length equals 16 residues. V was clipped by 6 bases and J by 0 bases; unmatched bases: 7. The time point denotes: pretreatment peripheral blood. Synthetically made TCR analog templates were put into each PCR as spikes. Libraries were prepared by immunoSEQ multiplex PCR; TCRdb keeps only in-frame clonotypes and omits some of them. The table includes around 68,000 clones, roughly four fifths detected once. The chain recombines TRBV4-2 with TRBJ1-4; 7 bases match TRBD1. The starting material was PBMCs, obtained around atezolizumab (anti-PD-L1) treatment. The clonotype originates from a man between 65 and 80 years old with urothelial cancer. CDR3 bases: TGTGCCAGCAGAGGAGGGGGCCGGGCAACTAATGAAAAACTGTTTTTT. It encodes CASRGGGRATNEKLFF.